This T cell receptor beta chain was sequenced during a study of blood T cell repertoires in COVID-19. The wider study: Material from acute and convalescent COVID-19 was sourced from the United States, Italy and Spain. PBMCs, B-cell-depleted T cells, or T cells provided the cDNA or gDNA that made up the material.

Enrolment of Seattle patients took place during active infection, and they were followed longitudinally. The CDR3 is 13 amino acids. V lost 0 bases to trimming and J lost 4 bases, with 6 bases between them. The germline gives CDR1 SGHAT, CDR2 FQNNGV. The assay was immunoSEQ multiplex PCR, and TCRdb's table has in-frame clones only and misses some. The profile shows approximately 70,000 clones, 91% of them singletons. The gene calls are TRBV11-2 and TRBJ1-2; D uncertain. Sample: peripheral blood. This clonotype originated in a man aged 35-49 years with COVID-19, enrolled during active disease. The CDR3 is CASSLESIYGYTF. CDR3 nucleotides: TGTGCCAGCAGCTTAGAATCCATCTATGGCTACACCTTC.